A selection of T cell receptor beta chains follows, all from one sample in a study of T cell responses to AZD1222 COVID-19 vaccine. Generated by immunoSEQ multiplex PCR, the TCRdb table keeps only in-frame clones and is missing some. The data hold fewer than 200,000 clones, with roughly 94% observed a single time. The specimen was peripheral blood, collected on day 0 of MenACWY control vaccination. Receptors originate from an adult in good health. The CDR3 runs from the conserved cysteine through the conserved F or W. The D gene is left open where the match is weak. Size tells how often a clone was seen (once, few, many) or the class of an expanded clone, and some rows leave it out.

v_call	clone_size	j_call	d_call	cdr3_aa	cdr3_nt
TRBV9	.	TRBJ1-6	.	CASSAGSMGSPLHF	TGTGCCAGCAGCGCGGGATCCATGGGCTCACCCCTCCACTTT
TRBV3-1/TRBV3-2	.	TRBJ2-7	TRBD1	CASSQEGQRSSYEQYF	TGTGCCAGCAGCCAAGAGGGACAGAGGAGCTCCTACGAGCAGTACTTC
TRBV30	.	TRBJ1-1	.	CAWSVRTELLNTEAFF	TGTGCCTGGAGTGTACGGACAGAGCTCTTAAACACTGAAGCTTTCTTT
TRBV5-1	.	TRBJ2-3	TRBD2	CASSLEGWLTSGASTDTQYF	TGCGCCAGCAGCTTGGAGGGGTGGCTAACTAGCGGGGCCAGCACAGATACGCAGTATTTT
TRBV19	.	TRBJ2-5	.	CASTTRQVVGGTQYF	TGTGCCAGTACCACCCGGCAGGTGGTGGGGGGGACCCAGTACTTC
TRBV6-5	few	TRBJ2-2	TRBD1	CAEGTDPPGTGELFF	TGTGCCGAAGGGACAGATCCCCCGGGCACCGGGGAGCTGTTTTTT
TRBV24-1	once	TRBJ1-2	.	CATSDFRVGYGYTF	TGTGCCACCAGTGATTTTAGGGTCGGGTATGGCTACACCTTC
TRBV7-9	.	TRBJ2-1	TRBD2	CASSLRASREVNEQFF	TGTGCCAGCAGCTTACGCGCGTCGCGGGAGGTCAATGAGCAGTTCTTC
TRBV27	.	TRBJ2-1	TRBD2	CASSPGSSGGGNEQFF	TGTGCCAGCAGTCCAGGTTCGAGCGGGGGCGGCAATGAGCAGTTCTTC
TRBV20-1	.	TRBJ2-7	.	CSASLPRANSYEQYF	TGCAGTGCTAGTTTGCCGCGGGCCAACTCCTACGAGCAGTACTTC
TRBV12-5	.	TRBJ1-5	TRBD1	CASGLGQGRDQPQHF	TGTGCTAGTGGTTTGGGACAGGGCAGGGATCAGCCCCAGCATTTT
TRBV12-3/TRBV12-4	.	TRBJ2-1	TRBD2	CASSGVAGGEQFF	TGTGCCAGCAGTGGCGTGGCGGGAGGTGAGCAGTTCTTC
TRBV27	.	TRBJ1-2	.	CAGGLRKFYGYTF	TGTGCCGGAGGGCTTCGTAAATTCTATGGCTACACCTTC
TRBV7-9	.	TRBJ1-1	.	CASSLGTATEAFF	TGTGCCAGCAGCTTAGGGACAGCCACTGAAGCTTTCTTT
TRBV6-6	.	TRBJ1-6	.	CASRSGYNSPLHF	TGTGCCAGCAGGAGCGGCTATAATTCACCCCTCCACTTT
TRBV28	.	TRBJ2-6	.	CASRDTLSGANVLTF	TGTGCCAGCAGGGACACGCTCTCTGGGGCCAACGTCCTGACTTTC